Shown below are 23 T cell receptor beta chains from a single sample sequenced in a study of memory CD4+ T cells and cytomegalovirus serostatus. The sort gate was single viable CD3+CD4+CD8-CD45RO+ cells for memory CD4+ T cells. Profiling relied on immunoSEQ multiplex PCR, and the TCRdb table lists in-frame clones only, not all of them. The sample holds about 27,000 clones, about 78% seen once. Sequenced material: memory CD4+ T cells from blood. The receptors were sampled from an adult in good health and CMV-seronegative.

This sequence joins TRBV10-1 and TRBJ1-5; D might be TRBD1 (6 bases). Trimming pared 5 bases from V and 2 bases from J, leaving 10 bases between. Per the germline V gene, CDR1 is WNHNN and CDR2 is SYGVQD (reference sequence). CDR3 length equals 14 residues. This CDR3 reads CASSSGAGNQPQHF. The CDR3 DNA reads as TGCGCCAGCAGTTCGGGGGCAGGCAATCAGCCCCAGCATTTT.

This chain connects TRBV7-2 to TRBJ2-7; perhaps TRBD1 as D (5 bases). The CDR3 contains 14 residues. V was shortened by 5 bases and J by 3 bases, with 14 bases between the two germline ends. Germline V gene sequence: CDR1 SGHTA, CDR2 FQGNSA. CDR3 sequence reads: CASSAHQGFYEQYF. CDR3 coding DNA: TGTGCCAGCAGCGCACATCAGGGATTCTACGAGCAGTACTTC.

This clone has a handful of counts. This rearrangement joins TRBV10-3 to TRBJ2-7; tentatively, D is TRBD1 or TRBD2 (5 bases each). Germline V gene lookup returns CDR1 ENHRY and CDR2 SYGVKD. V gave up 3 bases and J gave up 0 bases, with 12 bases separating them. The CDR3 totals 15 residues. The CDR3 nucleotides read TGTGCCATCAGTGACCCCGGGACCGTCTCCTACGAGCAGTACTTC. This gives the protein CAISDPGTVSYEQYF.

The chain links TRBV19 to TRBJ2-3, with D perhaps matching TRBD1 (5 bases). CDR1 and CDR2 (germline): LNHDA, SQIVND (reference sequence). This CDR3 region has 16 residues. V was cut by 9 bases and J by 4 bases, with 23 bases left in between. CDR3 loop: CASSPLSRQLADTQYF. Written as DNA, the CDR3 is TGTGCCAGCAGTCCCCTTTCTCGACAGCTAGCAGATACGCAGTATTTT. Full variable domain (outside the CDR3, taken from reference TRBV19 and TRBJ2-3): DGGITQSPKYLFRKEGQNVTLSCEQNLNHDAMYWYRQDPGQGLRLIYYSQIVNDFQKGDIAEGYSVSREKKESFPLTVTSAQKNPTAFYLCASSPLSRQLADTQYFGPGTRLTVL.

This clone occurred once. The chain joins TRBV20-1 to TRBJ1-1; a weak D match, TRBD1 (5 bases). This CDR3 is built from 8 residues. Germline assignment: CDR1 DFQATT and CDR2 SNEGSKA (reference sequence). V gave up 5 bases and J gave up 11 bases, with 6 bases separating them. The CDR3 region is CSAGGAFF. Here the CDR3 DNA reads TGCAGTGCTGGGGGGGCTTTCTTT.

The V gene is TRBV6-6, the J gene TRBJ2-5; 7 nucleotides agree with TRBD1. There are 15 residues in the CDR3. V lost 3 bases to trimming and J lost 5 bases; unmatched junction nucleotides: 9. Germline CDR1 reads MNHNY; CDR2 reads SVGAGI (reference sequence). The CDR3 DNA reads TGTGCCAGCAGTTATGACAGGGCTGGAGGTGAGACCCAGTACTTC. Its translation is CASSYDRAGGETQYF.

The chain's CDR3 is CASSDSGRRAYNEQFF. The CDR3, as DNA: TGTGCCAGTAGTGATAGCGGGAGGCGCGCCTACAATGAGCAGTTCTTC. The chain is built from TRBV19 and TRBJ2-1; 10 nucleotides align to TRBD2. CDR3 size: 16 residues. V lost 5 bases and J lost 2; bases outside the gene matches: 6. Germline V gene lookup returns CDR1 LNHDA and CDR2 SQIVND (reference sequence).

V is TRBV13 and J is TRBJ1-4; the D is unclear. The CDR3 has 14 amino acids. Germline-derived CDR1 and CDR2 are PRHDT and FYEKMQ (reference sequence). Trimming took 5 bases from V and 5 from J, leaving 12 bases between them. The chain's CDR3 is CASSGGNGNEKLFF. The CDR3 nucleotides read TGTGCCAGCAGCGGCGGGAACGGAAATGAAAAACTGTTTTTT.

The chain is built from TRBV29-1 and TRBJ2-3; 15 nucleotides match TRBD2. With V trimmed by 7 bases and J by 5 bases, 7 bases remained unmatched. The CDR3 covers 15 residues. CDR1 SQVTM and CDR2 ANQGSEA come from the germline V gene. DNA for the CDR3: TGCAGCGCGGATGGACTAGCGGGAGGGGTAGATACGCAGTATTTT. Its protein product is CSADGLAGGVDTQYF.

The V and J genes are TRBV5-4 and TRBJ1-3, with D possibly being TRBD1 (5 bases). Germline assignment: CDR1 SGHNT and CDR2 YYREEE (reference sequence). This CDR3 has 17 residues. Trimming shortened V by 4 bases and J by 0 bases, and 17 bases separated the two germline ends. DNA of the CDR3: TGTGCCAGCAGCACGGGGGGGGTTCTGTCCTCTGGAAACACCATATATTTT. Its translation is CASSTGGVLSSGNTIYF.

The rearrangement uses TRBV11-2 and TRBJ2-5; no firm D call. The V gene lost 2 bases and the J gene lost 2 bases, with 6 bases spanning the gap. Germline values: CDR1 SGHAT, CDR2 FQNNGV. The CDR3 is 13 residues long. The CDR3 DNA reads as TGTGCCAGCAGCTTAAGTCTACAAGAGACCCAGTACTTC. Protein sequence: CASSLSLQETQYF.

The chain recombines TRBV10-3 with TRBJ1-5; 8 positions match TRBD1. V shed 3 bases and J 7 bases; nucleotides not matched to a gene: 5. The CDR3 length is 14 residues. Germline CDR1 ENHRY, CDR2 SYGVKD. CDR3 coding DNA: TGTGCCATCAGTGACAAGACAGGGGACCAGCCCCAGCATTTT. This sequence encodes CAISDKTGDQPQHF.

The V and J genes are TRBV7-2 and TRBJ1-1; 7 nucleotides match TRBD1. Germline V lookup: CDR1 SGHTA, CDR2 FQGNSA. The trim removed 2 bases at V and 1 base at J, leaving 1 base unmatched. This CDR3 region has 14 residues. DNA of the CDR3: TGTGCCAGCAGCTTAAGGACAGGGAACACTGAAGCTTTCTTT. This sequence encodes CASSLRTGNTEAFF.

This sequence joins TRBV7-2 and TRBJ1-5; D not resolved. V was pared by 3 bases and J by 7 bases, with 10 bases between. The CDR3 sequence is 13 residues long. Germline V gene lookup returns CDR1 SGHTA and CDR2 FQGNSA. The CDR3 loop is CASSFGVKQPQHF. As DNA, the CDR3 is TGTGCCAGCAGCTTTGGGGTTAAACAGCCCCAGCATTTT.

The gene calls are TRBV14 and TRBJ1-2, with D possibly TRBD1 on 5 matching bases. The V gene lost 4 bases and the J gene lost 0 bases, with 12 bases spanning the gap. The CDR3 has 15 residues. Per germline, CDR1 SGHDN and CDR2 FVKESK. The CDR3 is CASSRSGRANYGYTF. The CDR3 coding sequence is TGTGCCAGCAGCCGATCGGGACGCGCTAACTATGGCTACACCTTC. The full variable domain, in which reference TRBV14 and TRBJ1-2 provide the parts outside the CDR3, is EAGVTQFPSHSVIEKGQTVTLRCDPISGHDNLYWYRRVMGKEIKFLLHFVKESKQDESGMPNNRFLAERTGGTYSTLKVQPAELEDSGVYFCASSRSGRANYGYTFGSGTRLTVV.

CDR3 sequence (DNA): TGTGCCAGCAGCGTACGGACAGGTCAAGGGAATTCACCCCTCCACTTT. Protein product: CASSVRTGQGNSPLHF. The rearrangement links TRBV9 to TRBJ1-6, with TRBD1 identical over 7 bases. Germline V gene lookup returns CDR1 SGDLS and CDR2 YYNGEE. The CDR3 runs 16 residues. V was clipped by 1 base and J by 7 bases; unmatched bases: 8.

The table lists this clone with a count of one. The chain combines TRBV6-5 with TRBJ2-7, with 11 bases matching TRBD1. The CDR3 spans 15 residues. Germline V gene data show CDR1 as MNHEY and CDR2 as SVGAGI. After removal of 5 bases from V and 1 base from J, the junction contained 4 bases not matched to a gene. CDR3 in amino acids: CASSTRDRGSYEQYF. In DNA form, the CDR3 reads TGTGCCAGCAGTACTCGGGACAGGGGGTCCTACGAGCAGTACTTC.

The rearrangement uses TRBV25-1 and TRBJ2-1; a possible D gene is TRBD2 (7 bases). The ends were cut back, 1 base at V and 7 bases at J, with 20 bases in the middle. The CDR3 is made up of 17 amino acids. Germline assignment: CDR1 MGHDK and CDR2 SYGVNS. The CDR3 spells CASSESRGGGGRNEQFF. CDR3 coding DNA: TGTGCCAGCAGTGAATCAAGGGGGGGAGGCGGTAGGAATGAGCAGTTCTTC.

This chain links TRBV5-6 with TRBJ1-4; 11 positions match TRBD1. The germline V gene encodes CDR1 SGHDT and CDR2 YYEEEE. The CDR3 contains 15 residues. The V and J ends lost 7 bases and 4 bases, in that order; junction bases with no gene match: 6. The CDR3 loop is CASGTGGIRNEKLFF. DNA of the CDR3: TGTGCCAGCGGGACAGGGGGGATTCGTAATGAAAAACTGTTTTTT.

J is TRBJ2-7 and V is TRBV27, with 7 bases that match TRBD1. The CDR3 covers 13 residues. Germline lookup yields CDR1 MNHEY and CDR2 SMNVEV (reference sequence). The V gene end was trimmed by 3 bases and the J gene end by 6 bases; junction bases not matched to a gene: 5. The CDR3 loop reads CASSFTGVAEQYF. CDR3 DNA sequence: TGTGCCAGCAGTTTTACAGGGGTCGCCGAGCAGTACTTC.

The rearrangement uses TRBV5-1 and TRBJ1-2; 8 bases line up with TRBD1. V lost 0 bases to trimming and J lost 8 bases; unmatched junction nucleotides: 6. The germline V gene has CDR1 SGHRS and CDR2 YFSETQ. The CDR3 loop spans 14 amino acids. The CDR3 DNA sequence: TGCGCCAGCAGCTTGGGAAGCCAGGGGGCCGGCTACACCTTC. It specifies CASSLGSQGAGYTF.

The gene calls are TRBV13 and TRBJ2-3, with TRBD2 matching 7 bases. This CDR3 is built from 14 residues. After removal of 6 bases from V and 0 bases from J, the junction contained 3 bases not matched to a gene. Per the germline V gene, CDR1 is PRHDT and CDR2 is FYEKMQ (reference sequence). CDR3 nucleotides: TGTGCCAGCAGGGGACTATCGAGCACAGATACGCAGTATTTT. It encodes CASRGLSSTDTQYF.

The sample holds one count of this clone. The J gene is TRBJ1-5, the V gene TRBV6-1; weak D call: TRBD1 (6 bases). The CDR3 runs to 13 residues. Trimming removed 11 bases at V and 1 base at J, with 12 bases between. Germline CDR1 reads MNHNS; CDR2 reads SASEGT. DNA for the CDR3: TGTGCCGGGGGGCTAGAGAGCAATCAGCCCCAGCATTTT. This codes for CAGGLESNQPQHF.